Listed below are T cell receptor beta chains from one sample, sequenced in a study of PD-1 blockade in classical Hodgkin lymphoma. Produced via immunoSEQ multiplex PCR; TCRdb's table is partial and in-frame only. The sample has about 4,200 clones; roughly four fifths are singletons. The sequencing input was CD8+ T cells from blood. These receptors were taken from a human donor with classical Hodgkin lymphoma. CDR3s include the opening cysteine and the closing phenylalanine or tryptophan. The D gene is left open where the match is weak. Clone sizes are given selectively: once, few, many, or a class where the clone is expanded.

cdr3_nt cdr3_aa v_call d_call clone_size j_call
TGTGCCAGCAGTGCGTCCGGACTAGCGGGAGTTGGGGAGCAGTACTTC CASSASGLAGVGEQYF TRBV9 TRBD2 - TRBJ2-7
TGTGCCCGCCCTGTCTCAGGGATCTACGAGCAGTACTTC CARPVSGIYEQYF TRBV5-3 - - TRBJ2-7
TGCAGCGTTGAAGGGGCAACACAAGAGACCCAGTACTTC CSVEGATQETQYF TRBV29-1 - - TRBJ2-5
TGTGCCAGCAGTTTTGGATGGGGGGCGAGGAATGAGCAGTTCTTC CASSFGWGARNEQFF TRBV28 - - TRBJ2-1
TGTGCCAGCAGACTTACAGGGGCCAGCTCCTACGAGCAGTACTTC CASRLTGASSYEQYF TRBV27 TRBD1 - TRBJ2-7
TGTGCCAGCAGCCAAGTTCCTCAGGGGGCGAGCAATCAGCCCCAGCATTTT CASSQVPQGASNQPQHF TRBV4-2 TRBD1 few TRBJ1-5
TGTGCCAGCAGTGAATTGGCATGGGACAGGGGGAGGGGCAATGAGCAGTTCTTC CASSELAWDRGRGNEQFF TRBV6-1 TRBD1 - TRBJ2-1
TGTGCCAGCAGCTTAGGCTCAGGGATCGAGCAGTACTTC CASSLGSGIEQYF TRBV7-8 - - TRBJ2-7
TGTGCCAGCAGTGAATCCCGTGGCTACACCTTC CASSESRGYTF TRBV25-1 - - TRBJ1-2
TGTGCCAGCAGCTTGTCCGGGACCTCATTCAACACCTTC CASSLSGTSFNTF TRBV5-4 - few TRBJ1-2
TGTGCCAGCAGTTACGACGGCTACGAGCAGTACTTC CASSYDGYEQYF TRBV6-5 - - TRBJ2-7
TGTGCCAGCAGCCCAAGCCCCGGTGGCTACACCTTC CASSPSPGGYTF TRBV28 - - TRBJ1-2
TGTGCCAGTAGTCCCGACTCCACTGAAGCTTTCTTT CASSPDSTEAFF TRBV19 - - TRBJ1-1
TGCGCCAGCAGCCAAGAGTCAGTCAATCAGCCCCAGCATTTT CASSQESVNQPQHF TRBV4-1 - - TRBJ1-5
TGTGCCAGCAGCTCGGACGGGACAAAAGCAGATACGCAGTATTTT CASSSDGTKADTQYF TRBV7-9 - - TRBJ2-3
TGCGCCAGCAGCCAAGGACAGTTTAGCAATCAGCCCCAGCATTTT CASSQGQFSNQPQHF TRBV4-1 - few TRBJ1-5
TGCGCCAGAACCCCGGGGTGGGGCACGAACACCGGGGAGCTGTTTTTT CARTPGWGTNTGELFF TRBV10-1 - - TRBJ2-2
TGTGCCAGCAGCTTAGGGGGGGGAGGGTACGAGCAGTACTTC CASSLGGGGYEQYF TRBV11-2 TRBD2 - TRBJ2-7
TGCGCCAGCAGCCATCAACAGGGTTTCTACGAGCAGTACTTC CASSHQQGFYEQYF TRBV4-3 - - TRBJ2-7
TGTGCCAGCAGCTCCGAGACAGGGCATTTGGATGGCTACACCTTC CASSSETGHLDGYTF TRBV7-6 TRBD1 - TRBJ1-2
TGTGCCAGCAGCGTAGTCGGGGCCAAGGAGACCCAGTACTTC CASSVVGAKETQYF TRBV9 - - TRBJ2-5
TGCGCCAGCAGCTCTAGCGGGAGCACCCAAGAGACCCAGTACTTC CASSSSGSTQETQYF TRBV5-1 TRBD2 - TRBJ2-5
TGTGCCAGCAGCGTCTCTGGCGGGAGAATAGAGACCCAGTACTTC CASSVSGGRIETQYF TRBV9 TRBD2 - TRBJ2-5
TGTGCCAGCAGCTTAGGACAGGGGTATAGTCAGCCCCAGCATTTT CASSLGQGYSQPQHF TRBV7-2 TRBD1 - TRBJ1-5
TGTGCCAGCAGCTTGGGGACAGGGGGGTCCTACGAGCAGTACTTC CASSLGTGGSYEQYF TRBV5-4 TRBD1 - TRBJ2-7
TGCGCCAGCAGCTTGTTTGGCCGTAGCGGTAAAAGGACAGATACGCAGTATTTT CASSLFGRSGKRTDTQYF TRBV5-1 - - TRBJ2-3
TGTGCCAGCAGCTTACCGCCTAGCGGGAGTTTCGGGTCCTACGAGCAGTACTTC CASSLPPSGSFGSYEQYF TRBV7-9 TRBD2 - TRBJ2-7
TGTGCCAGCAGCTTATCCGGACAGGGGGATGGCTACACCTTC CASSLSGQGDGYTF TRBV5-4 TRBD1 - TRBJ1-2
TGTGCCAGCAGCTTAGAGGGACAGGGAACCTACGAGCAGTACTTC CASSLEGQGTYEQYF TRBV7-3 TRBD1 - TRBJ2-7
TGTGCCAGCAGCGGGGACCGGGAGGGCGAAAAACTGTTTTTT CASSGDREGEKLFF TRBV5-5 - - TRBJ1-4
TGTGCCAGCAGCGCCGGGACTGTCACAGATACGCAGTATTTT CASSAGTVTDTQYF TRBV9 - - TRBJ2-3
TGTGCCAGCAGCGGCCTGGGACTAGCGGGCTCCTACGAGCAGTACTTC CASSGLGLAGSYEQYF TRBV2 TRBD2 - TRBJ2-7